Presented here are 29 T cell receptor beta chains from one specimen sequenced in a study of cytomegalovirus exposure and HLA in healthy donors. The PCR made use of 60 Vbeta and 13 Jbeta primers. Clones were read by immunoSEQ multiplex PCR, and TCRdb kept only the in-frame ones, dropping some. This table has about 140,000 clones, around 79% appearing once. Sample: PBMCs. Receptors originate from a female donor in good health and CMV-seronegative.

This clone has a single count. The rearrangement links TRBV25-1 to TRBJ2-5, with TRBD2 matching 7 bases. The junction had 11 bases not matched to a gene; V was cut back by 8 bases and J by 5 bases. The germline CDR1 and CDR2 sequences are MGHDK and SYGVNS. This CDR3 is 14 amino acids long. CDR3 sequence reads: CASSSGRAGETQYF. As DNA, the CDR3 is TGTGCCAGCTCTAGTGGGAGGGCCGGGGAGACCCAGTACTTC. The whole variable domain, filled in from reference TRBV25-1 and TRBJ2-5, reads EADIYQTPRYLVIGTGKKITLECSQTMGHDKMYWYQQDPGMELHLIHYSYGVNSTEKGDLSSESTVSRIRTEHFPLTLESARPSHTSQYLCASSSGRAGETQYFGPGTRLLVL.

The chain is built from TRBV7-9 and TRBJ2-7; TRBD1 agrees at 7 bases. V lost 5 bases and J lost 9; bases outside the gene matches: 7. The CDR3 is 12 residues long. CDR1 and CDR2 from the germline V gene are SEHNR and FQNEAQ (reference sequence). The CDR3: CASSPGQVAQYF. Here the CDR3 DNA reads TGTGCCAGCAGCCCTGGACAGGTCGCGCAGTACTTC.

A few counts support this clone. The rearrangement joins TRBV23-1 to TRBJ1-5; D not resolved. TRBV23-1 is an open reading frame whose function is uncertain. The CDR3 covers 12 residues. Trimming took 3 bases from V and 4 from J, leaving 4 bases between them. The CDR3 here is CASSHPNQPQHF. CDR3 coding DNA: TGCGCCAGCAGTCACCCGAATCAGCCCCAGCATTTT.

The chain has TRBV10-3 and TRBJ2-2; 10 bases are a match to TRBD1. Looked up from germline, CDR1 is ENHRY and CDR2 is SYGVKD. With 10 bases clipped from V and 5 bases from J, the junction kept 7 bases outside the gene matches. CDR3 length equals 14 residues. The CDR3 is CATYQDRGTGELFF. CDR3 DNA: TGTGCCACCTACCAGGACAGGGGGACCGGGGAGCTGTTTTTT.

This chain joins TRBV12-5 and TRBJ1-4, with 8 bases matching TRBD1. Trimming removed 6 bases from V and 8 bases from J; junction bases left unmatched: 17. The CDR3 contains 17 residues. Per germline, CDR1 LGHNT and CDR2 FRNRAP. The CDR3 is CASGRRSLGQAGEKLFF. In DNA, the CDR3 is TGTGCTAGTGGCCGACGTTCGTTGGGACAGGCGGGGGAAAAACTGTTTTTT.

This sequence joins TRBV11-2 and TRBJ2-3, with D maybe TRBD2 (6 bases). CDR3 length: 14 residues. Trimming removed 4 bases at V and 4 bases at J, with 12 bases between. In germline, CDR1 is SGHAT, CDR2 FQNNGV. CDR3 sequence reads: CASSYGSWADTQYF. For the CDR3, the DNA is TGTGCCAGCAGCTACGGGAGTTGGGCAGATACGCAGTATTTT.

The J gene is TRBJ1-2, the V gene TRBV7-9; possibly TRBD1 for D (5 bases). Looked up from germline, CDR1 is SEHNR and CDR2 is FQNEAQ (reference sequence). The CDR3 consists of 15 residues. V gave up 9 bases and J gave up 0 bases, with 17 bases separating them. The CDR3 is CASGGAELPNYGYTF. The CDR3 nucleotides are TGTGCCAGTGGAGGGGCAGAGTTACCTAACTATGGCTACACCTTC.

The chain joins TRBV7-8 to TRBJ1-1; D is possibly TRBD1 (5 bases). The germline V and J ends were trimmed by 4 bases and 0 bases, with 21 bases remaining between them. Germline-derived CDR1 and CDR2 are SGHVS and FQNEAQ. The CDR3 runs 18 residues. CDR3 protein: CASSSRPRGLPLNTEAFF. In DNA, the CDR3 is TGTGCCAGCAGCTCGCGACCAAGGGGTCTACCTTTGAACACTGAAGCTTTCTTT.

This chain connects TRBV6-6 to TRBJ2-2; TRBD2 agrees at 8 bases. This CDR3 is 15 amino acids long. CDR1 is MNHNY and CDR2 is SVGAGI in the germline V gene (reference sequence). Trimming cost V 5 bases and J 6 bases; bases outside gene matches: 8. This CDR3 is CASSSGSIWAGELFF. The CDR3 coding sequence is TGTGCCAGCAGTAGCGGGAGTATTTGGGCCGGGGAGCTGTTTTTT.

The chain carries TRBV18 and TRBJ2-7; the match to TRBD2 covers 8 bases. CDR1 and CDR2 from the germline V gene are KGHSH and LQKENI. The J segment lost 7 bases and the V segment lost 3 bases, leaving 17 bases of the junction unmatched. The CDR3 consists of 17 residues. CDR3 nucleotides: TGTGCCAGCTCACCGTCGATAGCGGGACCAGATTTAAGAGAGCAGTACTTC. As protein: CASSPSIAGPDLREQYF.

This chain joins TRBV5-1 and TRBJ1-2; 9 positions agree with TRBD1. CDR3 length: 15 amino acids. J gave up 3 bases and V 0 bases, and 3 bases lay outside the gene matches. The germline CDR1 and CDR2 sequences are SGHRS and YFSETQ. CDR3: CASSLAGDRDYGYTF. CDR3 nucleotides: TGCGCCAGCAGCTTGGCCGGGGACAGGGACTATGGCTACACCTTC. The full variable domain, its missing parts supplied by reference TRBV5-1 and TRBJ1-2, is KAGVTQTPRYLIKTRGQQVTLSCSPISGHRSVSWYQQTPGQGLQFLFEYFSETQRNKGNFPGRFSGRQFSNSRSEMNVSTLELGDSALYLCASSLAGDRDYGYTFGSGTRLTVV.

This clone was counted a few times. The rearrangement links TRBV29-1 to TRBJ2-7, with 10 nucleotides matching TRBD1. CDR1 and CDR2 from the germline V gene are SQVTM and ANQGSEA. The trim removed 6 bases at V and 2 bases at J, leaving 7 bases unmatched. The CDR3 extends over 14 amino acids. The CDR3 region is CSVVPGQGTYEQYF. CDR3 nucleotide sequence: TGCAGCGTCGTACCGGGACAGGGGACCTACGAGCAGTACTTC.

This chain links TRBV9 with TRBJ2-2, with TRBD2 matching 10 bases. Germline CDR1 SGDLS, CDR2 YYNGEE. The CDR3 spans 18 residues. After removal of 2 bases from V and 5 bases from J, the junction contained 12 bases not matched to a gene. DNA for the CDR3: TGTGCCAGCAGCGTCCCTCAGCGGGGGGGCCAGGGGACCGGGGAGCTGTTTTTT. Translating it yields CASSVPQRGGQGTGELFF.

This rearrangement joins TRBV2 to TRBJ1-4; TRBD1 is a possible D gene (6 bases). V was shortened by 2 bases and J by 4 bases, with 20 bases between the two germline ends. The CDR3 totals 18 residues. Germline V gene lookup returns CDR1 SNHLY and CDR2 FYNNEI. The DNA for the CDR3 is TGTGCCAGCAGTGAAACCCCCCCAAGCGGACAGTATAATGAAAAACTGTTTTTT. Encoded protein: CASSETPPSGQYNEKLFF.

The V call is TRBV9, the J call TRBJ2-1; possible D gene TRBD2, 6 bases. This CDR3 has 15 residues. The V end lost 3 bases, the J end lost 6 bases, and 16 bases lay between the germline ends. Germline loops: CDR1 SGDLS, CDR2 YYNGEE. The DNA of the CDR3 is TGTGCCAGCAGCGCCCGACGTTCGACTAGCAATGAGCAGTTCTTC. Its translation is CASSARRSTSNEQFF.

This chain joins TRBV11-2 and TRBJ2-3; tentative D call: TRBD2 (6 bases). The CDR3 has 15 amino acids. V lost 2 bases and J 2 bases, leaving 11 bases between the germline ends. Per germline, CDR1 SGHAT and CDR2 FQNNGV. CDR3 DNA sequence: TGTGCCAGCAGCTTAAGTAGCGGCTCCACAGATACGCAGTATTTT. Amino acids: CASSLSSGSTDTQYF.

This chain connects TRBV28 to TRBJ2-5, with TRBD2 identical over 8 bases. Per the germline V gene, CDR1 is MDHEN and CDR2 is SYDVKM. The junction had 9 bases not matched to a gene; V was cut back by 7 bases and J by 5 bases. The CDR3 extends over 14 amino acids. CDR3 sequence: CASTASGGWETQYF. Here the CDR3 DNA reads TGTGCCAGCACCGCGTCGGGGGGGTGGGAGACCCAGTACTTC.

The V call is TRBV7-9, the J call TRBJ1-3; 7 nucleotides agree with TRBD1. The J segment lost 1 base and the V segment lost 5 bases, leaving 11 bases of the junction unmatched. CDR3 length equals 17 residues. Germline V gene sequence: CDR1 SEHNR, CDR2 FQNEAQ (reference sequence). The CDR3 DNA sequence: TGTGCCAGCAGCCCTACCGGGACAGACTTTTCTGGAAACACCATATATTTT. Amino acids: CASSPTGTDFSGNTIYF.

V is TRBV4-3 and J is TRBJ2-7, with D possibly being TRBD1 (5 bases). CDR1 LGHNA and CDR2 YSLEER come from the germline V gene. The CDR3 length is 17 residues. V lost 1 base, J lost 2 bases, and 18 bases lay in between. This chain's CDR3 is CASSQGLSGRVPYEQYF. The CDR3 coding sequence is TGCGCCAGCAGCCAAGGATTGTCCGGCAGGGTCCCCTACGAGCAGTACTTC.

J is TRBJ1-4 and V is TRBV30, with 7 bases identical to TRBD1. V lost 6 bases and J lost 5; bases outside the gene matches: 3. The CDR3 contains 12 residues. In germline, CDR1 is GTSNPN, CDR2 SVGIG (reference sequence). The CDR3 reads CACDRENEKLFF. The CDR3 DNA reads as TGTGCCTGCGACAGGGAAAATGAAAAACTGTTTTTT.

The CDR3: CAWRQAGSGGYTF. Written as DNA, the CDR3 is TGTGCCTGGAGACAGGCCGGGAGCGGGGGTTACACCTTC. The rearrangement links TRBV30 to TRBJ1-2, with D possibly TRBD1 on 5 matching bases. Germline V CDR1 and CDR2: GTSNPN, SVGIG (reference sequence). The V and J ends lost 3 bases and 11 bases respectively, with 19 bases between them. The CDR3 length is 13 residues.

This chain uses TRBV18 with TRBJ2-3, with 8 bases aligning to TRBD2. V lost 5 bases and J lost 4; bases outside the gene matches: 2. The germline V gene has CDR1 KGHSH and CDR2 LQKENI. CDR3 length: 13 residues. CDR3 amino acids: CASSAGGSDTQYF. CDR3 in DNA: TGTGCCAGCTCAGCGGGGGGCTCAGATACGCAGTATTTT.

The rearrangement uses TRBV5-4 and TRBJ1-1; 7 bases map to TRBD1. Germline loops: CDR1 SGHNT, CDR2 YYREEE (reference sequence). The CDR3 covers 13 residues. V trimming: 4 bases; J trimming: 4 bases; junction bases outside the gene matches: 4. The CDR3 loop reads CASSETGFTEAFF. The CDR3 DNA reads as TGTGCCAGCAGCGAGACAGGGTTCACTGAAGCTTTCTTT.

V is TRBV5-4 and J is TRBJ1-1; TRBD1 might be the D (5 bases). Germline CDR1 is SGHNT and CDR2 is YYREEE (reference sequence). V lost 4 bases and J lost 5, with 15 bases in between. The CDR3 runs 14 residues. CDR3 residues: CASSPRVVGTEAFF. The CDR3 DNA sequence: TGTGCCAGCAGCCCCAGGGTGGTAGGGACTGAAGCTTTCTTT.

The rearrangement joins TRBV6-5 to TRBJ1-1, with D hard to call. Per the germline V gene, CDR1 is MNHEY and CDR2 is SVGAGI. V lost 6 bases and J 1 base, leaving 9 bases between the germline ends. The CDR3 has 13 residues. CDR3 coding DNA: TGTGCCAGCAGCCCTACTTCGAACACTGAAGCTTTCTTT. Amino acids: CASSPTSNTEAFF.

CDR3 region: CASSEAGGEKLFF. Written as DNA, the CDR3 is TGTGCCAGCAGTGAAGCAGGGGGTGAAAAACTGTTTTTT. V is TRBV6-1 and J is TRBJ1-4; possibly TRBD1 for D (6 bases). This CDR3 is built from 13 residues. The germline V gene has CDR1 MNHNS and CDR2 SASEGT. The V and J ends lost 0 bases and 7 bases respectively, with 6 bases between them.

The rearrangement joins TRBV7-9 to TRBJ2-7; 8 nucleotides align to TRBD2. Germline-derived CDR1 and CDR2 are SEHNR and FQNEAQ (reference sequence). CDR3 size: 13 residues. The V gene end was trimmed by 7 bases and the J gene end by 2 bases; junction bases not matched to a gene: 4. CDR3: CASTPGGAYEQYF. CDR3 bases: TGTGCCAGCACACCCGGGGGGGCCTACGAGCAGTACTTC.

The rearrangement uses TRBV27 and TRBJ1-6, with D maybe TRBD1 (6 bases). This CDR3 spans 15 amino acids. Per the germline V gene, CDR1 is MNHEY and CDR2 is SMNVEV (reference sequence). V was cut by 6 bases and J by 9 bases, with 18 bases left in between. The CDR3 sequence: CASSRDRPYSSPLHF. CDR3 nucleotide sequence: TGTGCCAGCAGCCGCGACAGGCCTTATTCTTCACCCCTCCACTTT.

The table lists this clone with a few counts. The chain links TRBV9 to TRBJ2-3; 9 positions match TRBD2. Germline CDR1 and CDR2: SGDLS and YYNGEE. This CDR3 spans 18 amino acids. The trim removed 4 bases at V and 1 base at J, leaving 13 bases unmatched. The CDR3 nucleotides read TGTGCCAGCAGCCCCCGGGCTAGCGGGATTAATTGCACAGATACGCAGTATTTT. Translation: CASSPRASGINCTDTQYF.